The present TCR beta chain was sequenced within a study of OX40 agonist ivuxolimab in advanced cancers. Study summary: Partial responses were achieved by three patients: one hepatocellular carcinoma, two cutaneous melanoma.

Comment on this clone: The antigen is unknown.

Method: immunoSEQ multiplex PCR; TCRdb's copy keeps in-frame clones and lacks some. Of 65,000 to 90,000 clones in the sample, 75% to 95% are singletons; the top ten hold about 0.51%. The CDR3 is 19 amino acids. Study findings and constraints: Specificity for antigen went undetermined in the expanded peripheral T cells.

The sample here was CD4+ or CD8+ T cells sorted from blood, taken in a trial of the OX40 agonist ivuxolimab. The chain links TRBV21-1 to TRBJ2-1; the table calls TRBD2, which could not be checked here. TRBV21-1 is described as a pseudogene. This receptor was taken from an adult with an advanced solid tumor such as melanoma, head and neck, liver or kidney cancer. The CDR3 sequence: CASSKALSSGRGLYNEQFF. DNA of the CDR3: TGTGCCAGCAGCAAAGCGCTTTCTAGCGGGAGAGGACTCTACAATGAGCAGTTCTTC.